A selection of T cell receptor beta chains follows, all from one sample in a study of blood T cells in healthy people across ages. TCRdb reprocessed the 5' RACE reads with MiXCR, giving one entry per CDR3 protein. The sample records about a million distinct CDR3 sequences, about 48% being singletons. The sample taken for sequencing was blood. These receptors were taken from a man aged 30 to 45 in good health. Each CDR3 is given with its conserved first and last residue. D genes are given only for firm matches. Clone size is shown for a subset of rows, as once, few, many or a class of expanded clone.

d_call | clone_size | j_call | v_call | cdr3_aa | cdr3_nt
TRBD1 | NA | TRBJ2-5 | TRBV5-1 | CASSLGGQAKLWETQYF | TGCGCCAGCAGCTTGGGGGGACAGGCGAAGCTCTGGGAGACCCAGTACTTC
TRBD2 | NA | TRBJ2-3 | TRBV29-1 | CSVDQRGPGIEDTQYF | TGCAGCGTTGACCAGCGGGGGCCCGGTATCGAGGATACGCAGTATTTT
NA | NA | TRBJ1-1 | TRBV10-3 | CAISESAVAGTEAFF | TGTGCCATCAGTGAGTCCGCGGTGGCGGGCACTGAAGCTTTCTTT
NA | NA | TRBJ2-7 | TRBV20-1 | CSARAGAYEQYF | TGCAGTGCTAGAGCAGGGGCCTACGAGCAGTACTTC
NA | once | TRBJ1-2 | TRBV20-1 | CSARDQGYGYTF | TGCAGTGCTAGAGATCAGGGTTACGGCTACACCTTC
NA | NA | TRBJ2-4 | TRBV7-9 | CASSSTGAVNIQYF | TGTGCCAGCAGCTCCACGGGCGCCGTAAACATTCAGTACTTC
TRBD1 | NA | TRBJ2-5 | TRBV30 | CAWSVYRGTRNEQYF | TGTGCCTGGAGTGTATACAGGGGTACGAGGAATGAGCAGTACTTC
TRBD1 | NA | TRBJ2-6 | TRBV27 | CASSYQGVSGANVLTF | TGTGCCAGCAGTTACCAGGGGGTCTCTGGGGCCAACGTCCTGACTTTC
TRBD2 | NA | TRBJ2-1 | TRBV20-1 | CSASVPGLAREQFF | TGCAGTGCTTCCGTCCCGGGACTAGCACGAGAGCAGTTCTTC
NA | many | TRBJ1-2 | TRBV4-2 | CASSQDQQGTYGYTF | TGTGCCAGCAGCCAAGATCAACAGGGTACCTATGGCTACACCTTC
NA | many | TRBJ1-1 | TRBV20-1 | CSAIPWGGTEAFF | TGCAGTGCCATCCCATGGGGGGGTACTGAAGCTTTCTTT
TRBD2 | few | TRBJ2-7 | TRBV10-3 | CAISGYLAGQGREQYF | TGTGCCATCAGTGGGTACCTAGCGGGCCAAGGTCGCGAGCAGTACTTC
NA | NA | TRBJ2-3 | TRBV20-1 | CSARDTGAGDTQYF | TGCAGTGCTAGAGATACGGGGGCGGGAGATACGCAGTATTTT
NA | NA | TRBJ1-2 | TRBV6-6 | CASSYSREVNYGYTF | TGTGCCAGCAGTTACTCCCGGGAAGTTAACTATGGCTACACCTTC
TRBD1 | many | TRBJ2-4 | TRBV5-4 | CASSPWRGQGRVQYF | TGTGCCAGCAGCCCGTGGCGGGGACAGGGAAGGGTTCAGTACTTC
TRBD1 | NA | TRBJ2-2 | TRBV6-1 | CASSESVADRGKTGELFF | TGTGCCAGCAGTGAATCGGTCGCCGACAGGGGAAAAACCGGGGAGCTGTTTTTT
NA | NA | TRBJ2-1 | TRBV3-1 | CASSQGRQASSYSEQFF | TGTGCCAGCAGCCAAGGCCGACAGGCCAGCTCCTACAGTGAGCAGTTCTTC
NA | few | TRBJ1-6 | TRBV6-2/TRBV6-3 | CAKIPGAAMVSPLHF | TGTGCCAAGATACCTGGCGCGGCAATGGTTTCACCCCTCCACTTT
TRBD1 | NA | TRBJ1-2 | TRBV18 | CASSPGPGQGYGYTF | TGTGCCAGCTCACCAGGACCGGGACAGGGTTATGGCTACACCTTC
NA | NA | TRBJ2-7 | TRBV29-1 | CSVEDGGHARMYF | TGCAGCGTTGAAGATGGCGGACACGCCAGGATGTACTTC
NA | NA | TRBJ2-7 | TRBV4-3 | CASSQAGGSEQYF | TGCGCCAGCAGCCAAGCGGGGGGCTCCGAGCAGTACTTC
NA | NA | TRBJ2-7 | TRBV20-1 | CSAQARVGEIQYF | TGCAGTGCCCAGGCTCGGGTAGGGGAGATCCAGTACTTC
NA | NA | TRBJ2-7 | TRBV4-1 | CASSQDHGTGYEQYF | TGCGCCAGCAGCCAAGACCACGGGACGGGCTACGAGCAGTACTTC
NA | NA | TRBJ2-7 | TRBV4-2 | CASSQDRDHEQYF | TGTGCCAGCAGCCAAGACAGGGACCACGAGCAGTACTTC
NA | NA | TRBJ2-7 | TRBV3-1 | CASSQGGQGPYEQYF | TGTGCCAGCAGCCAAGGGGGGCAGGGGCCCTACGAGCAGTACTTC
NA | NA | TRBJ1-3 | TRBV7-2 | CASSSAAGNTIYF | TGTGCCAGCAGCTCAGCAGCTGGAAACACCATATATTTT
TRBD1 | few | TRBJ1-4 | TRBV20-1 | CSAMTGGSEKLFF | TGCAGTGCTATGACAGGGGGCTCGGAAAAACTGTTTTTT
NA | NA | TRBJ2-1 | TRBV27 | CASSSRGHQFF | TGTGCCAGCAGTTCGCGGGGCCACCAGTTCTTC
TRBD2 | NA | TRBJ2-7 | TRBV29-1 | CSAPTSGGPYEQYF | TGCAGCGCCCCTACTAGCGGGGGACCCTACGAGCAGTACTTC
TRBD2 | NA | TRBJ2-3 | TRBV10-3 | CAISPGLSPDTQYF | TGTGCCATCAGCCCGGGACTAAGCCCAGATACGCAGTATTTT
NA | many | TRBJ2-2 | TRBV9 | CASSVGPNTGELFF | TGTGCCAGCAGCGTAGGACCGAACACCGGGGAGCTGTTTTTT
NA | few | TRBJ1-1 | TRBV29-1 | CSATPISIEAFF | TGCAGCGCCACCCCCATCAGCATTGAAGCTTTCTTT
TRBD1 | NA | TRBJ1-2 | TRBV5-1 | CASSLERGTGANYGYTF | TGCGCCAGCAGCTTGGAACGCGGGACAGGGGCCAACTATGGCTACACCTTC
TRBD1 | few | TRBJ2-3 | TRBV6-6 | CASSPPQGASADTQYF | TGTGCCAGCAGTCCCCCACAGGGGGCTTCTGCAGATACGCAGTATTTT
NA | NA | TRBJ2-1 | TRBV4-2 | CASSSASDFYNEQFF | TGTGCCAGCAGCTCAGCGAGCGACTTCTACAATGAGCAGTTCTTC
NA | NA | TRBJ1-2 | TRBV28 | CASSRRNSVGGYTF | TGTGCCAGCAGTCGGAGGAACAGCGTAGGTGGCTACACCTTC
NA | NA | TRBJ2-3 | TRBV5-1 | CASTLRLAGSTDTQYF | TGCGCCAGCACTCTGCGTCTCGCGGGGTCCACAGATACGCAGTATTTT
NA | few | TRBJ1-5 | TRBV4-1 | CASSQDTGFGNQPQHF | TGCGCCAGCAGCCAAGATACAGGGTTTGGCAATCAGCCCCAGCATTTT
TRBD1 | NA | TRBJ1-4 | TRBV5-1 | CASSSYRGIEEKLFF | TGCGCCAGCAGCTCCTACAGGGGAATAGAGGAAAAACTGTTTTTT
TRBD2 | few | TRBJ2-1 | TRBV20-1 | CSALLLSGQSSYNEQFF | TGCAGTGCTCTTCTTCTTAGCGGGCAGAGCTCCTACAATGAGCAGTTCTTC
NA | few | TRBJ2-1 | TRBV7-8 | CASSPGVEQFF | TGTGCCAGCAGCCCCGGAGTTGAGCAGTTCTTC
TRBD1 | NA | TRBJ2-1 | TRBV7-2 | CASRKEPGQVNNEQFF | TGTGCCAGCAGAAAAGAACCGGGACAGGTTAACAATGAGCAGTTCTTC
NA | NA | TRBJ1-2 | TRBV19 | CASSIAALGRSYGYTF | TGTGCCAGTAGTATAGCCGCCCTGGGACGGAGCTATGGCTACACCTTC
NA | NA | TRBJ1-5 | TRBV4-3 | CASSQGAEGNQPQHF | TGCGCCAGCAGCCAAGGGGCTGAGGGCAATCAGCCCCAGCATTTT
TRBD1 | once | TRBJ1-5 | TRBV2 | CAGGGQGSNQPQHF | TGTGCCGGCGGGGGACAGGGATCTAATCAGCCCCAGCATTTT
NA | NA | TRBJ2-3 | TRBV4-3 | CASSQDLRLSTDTQYF | TGCGCCAGCAGCCAAGATCTCAGACTTAGCACAGATACGCAGTATTTT
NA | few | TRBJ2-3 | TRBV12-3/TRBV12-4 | CASSLEVGPTDTQYF | TGTGCCAGCAGTTTGGAAGTAGGGCCCACAGATACGCAGTATTTT
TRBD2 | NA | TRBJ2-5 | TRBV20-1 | CSASTGTSGGAGNEQYF | TGCAGTGCTAGCACCGGGACTAGCGGGGGGGCGGGTAATGAGCAGTACTTC
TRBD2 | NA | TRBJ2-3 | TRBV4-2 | CASSQGATVTSVTDTQYF | TGTGCCAGCAGCCAAGGCGCGACGGTGACTAGCGTAACAGATACGCAGTATTTT
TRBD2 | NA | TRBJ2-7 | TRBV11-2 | CASRASGGAREQYF | TGTGCCAGCAGGGCTAGCGGGGGGGCCCGCGAGCAGTACTTC
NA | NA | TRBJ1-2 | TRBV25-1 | CASSEGPRNYGYTF | TGTGCCAGCAGTGAGGGACCTCGGAACTATGGCTACACCTTC
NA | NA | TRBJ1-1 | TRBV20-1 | CSAREAGIETEAFF | TGCAGTGCTAGAGAGGCAGGGATTGAGACTGAAGCTTTCTTT
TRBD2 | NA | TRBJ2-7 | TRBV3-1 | CASKSKSGGGNEQYF | TGTGCCAGCAAATCTAAAAGTGGCGGGGGAAACGAGCAGTACTTC
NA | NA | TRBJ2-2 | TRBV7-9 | CASTQGTGELFF | TGTGCCAGCACGCAGGGGACCGGGGAGCTGTTTTTT
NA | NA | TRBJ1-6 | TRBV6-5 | CASSYWRGQKNSPLHF | TGTGCCAGCAGTTACTGGAGAGGACAGAAGAATTCACCCCTCCACTTT
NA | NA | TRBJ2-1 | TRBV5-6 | CASSAGLQEQFF | TGTGCCAGCAGCGCCGGTCTGCAGGAGCAGTTCTTC